The 4 T cell receptor beta chains listed next were all sequenced from one sample in a study of vaccination and CD4 T cells after COVID-19. Time point described: late sampling 161 to 241 days after vaccination in a few convalescent patients. TCRdb re-analysed the PCR reads in MiXCR, keeping a single row per CDR3 protein. The sample holds 28,000 or so distinct CDR3 sequences, around 50% seen once. The material was CD4+ T cells from blood, obtained about 7 months after SARS-CoV-2 vaccination. The receptors stem from a human donor who had recovered from COVID-19.

The chain carries TRBV4-1 and TRBJ2-3, with TRBD2 matching over 8 bases. Germline V gene data show CDR1 as MGHRA and CDR2 as YSYEKL. V lost 1 base to trimming and J lost 6 bases; unmatched junction nucleotides: 6. The CDR3 covers 15 residues. The CDR3, as DNA: TGCGCCAGCAGCCAAGCAGCGAGCGGGAGTGATACGCAGTATTTT. It specifies CASSQAASGSDTQYF.

The rearrangement links TRBV6-1 to TRBJ2-7; 9 bases agree with TRBD1. Germline V gene sequence: CDR1 MNHNS, CDR2 SASEGT. The CDR3 is 13 residues long. Trimming at V came to 6 bases and at J to 3 bases, leaving 3 bases not matched to a gene. CDR3 sequence reads: CASSDRGYYEQYF. CDR3 bases: TGTGCCAGCAGCGACAGGGGGTACTACGAGCAGTACTTC.

The chain employs TRBV28 and TRBJ2-1; 7 bases align to TRBD2. The tail of the sequence fits TRBJ2-7 better, so the J call may be wrong. The CDR3 sequence is 12 residues long. Germline assignment: CDR1 MDHEN and CDR2 SYDVKM. CDR3 loop: CASRREVYEQYF. The CDR3 DNA reads as TGTGCCAGCAGACGGGAGGTTTACGAGCAGTACTTC.

This clonotype was detected only a few times. This chain uses TRBV20-1 with TRBJ2-7; D is unclear. The CDR3 loop spans 11 amino acids. The germline V and J ends were trimmed by 0 bases and 11 bases, with 11 bases remaining between them. Germline V gene sequence: CDR1 DFQATT, CDR2 SNEGSKA (reference sequence). DNA of the CDR3: TGCAGTGCTAGAGATCTTACATCGGAGTACTTC. Translating it yields CSARDLTSEYF.